One sample yielded the 30 T cell receptor beta chains listed below, sequenced in a study of beta chain features in type 1 diabetes. The study's findings and limits: Shortening that was moderate but significant affected the TCRB CDR3s of Type 1 diabetes patients in all four CD4+ subsets.

No antigen has been assigned to these receptors. The isolated RNA, all of it, was reverse transcribed, so expressed TCRB transcripts were what got sequenced. Measured with immunoSEQ multiplex PCR; TCRdb has only the in-frame clones, and not every one. The sample records some 240,000 clones, 16% being singletons. Sequencing was done on a sample of naive CD4+ T cells from blood. All receptors derive from a man aged 30-40 years with type 1 diabetes.

The chain employs TRBV7-9 and TRBJ1-5; TRBD1 matches 7 bases. Trimming at V came to 5 bases and at J to 4 bases, leaving 5 bases not matched to a gene. This CDR3 contains 14 residues. From germline, CDR1 is SEHNR and CDR2 FQNEAQ (reference sequence). CDR3 sequence: CASSPDRVNQPQHF. CDR3 bases: TGTGCCAGCAGCCCAGACAGGGTAAATCAGCCCCAGCATTTT. The complete variable domain, with remaining parts taken from reference TRBV7-9 and TRBJ1-5, reads DTGVSQNPRHKITKRGQNVTFRCDPISEHNRLYWYRQTLGQGPEFLTYFQNEAQLEKSRLLSDRFSAERPKGSFSTLEIQRTEQGDSAMYLCASSPDRVNQPQHFGDGTRLSIL.

This chain links TRBV28 with TRBJ2-7; 9 bases align to TRBD2. Germline values: CDR1 MDHEN, CDR2 SYDVKM. The V and J ends lost 6 bases and 3 bases, in that order; junction bases with no gene match: 6. The CDR3 contains 14 residues. The CDR3 loop is CASSTPSGDYEQYF. The CDR3, as DNA: TGTGCCAGCAGCACGCCTAGCGGGGACTACGAGCAGTACTTC.

J is TRBJ2-7 and V is TRBV13; 10 nucleotides align to TRBD2. CDR1 and CDR2 from the germline V gene are PRHDT and FYEKMQ (reference sequence). The CDR3 is made up of 15 amino acids. Germline trimming cut 5 bases from V and 3 bases from J; bases unmatched to any gene: 7. The CDR3 DNA reads as TGTGCCAGCAGCCCTTGGACTAGCGGCATCTACGAGCAGTACTTC. It codes for CASSPWTSGIYEQYF.

The rearrangement uses TRBV27 and TRBJ2-7; D is possibly TRBD2 (6 bases). Trimming removed 2 bases from V and 5 bases from J, with 13 bases in between. Germline CDR1 and CDR2: MNHEY and SMNVEV (reference sequence). This CDR3 contains 14 residues. This CDR3 reads CASSLTVGLHEQYF. The DNA for the CDR3 is TGTGCCAGCAGTTTAACCGTGGGACTGCACGAGCAGTACTTC.

There are a few counts of this clone. V is TRBV7-9 and J is TRBJ2-1; 9 nucleotides align to TRBD2. The CDR3 loop spans 16 amino acids. Germline trimming cut 5 bases from V and 8 bases from J; bases unmatched to any gene: 13. Per the germline V gene, CDR1 is SEHNR and CDR2 is FQNEAQ (reference sequence). CDR3 protein: CASSQRAGLAGYEQFF. CDR3 bases: TGTGCCAGCAGCCAACGTGCGGGACTAGCAGGATATGAGCAGTTCTTC.

This clone came up a few times. This rearrangement joins TRBV10-3 to TRBJ2-3, with 7 bases identical to TRBD2. The ends lost 10 bases at V and 0 bases at J; junction bases unmatched: 7. Germline V gives CDR1 ENHRY, CDR2 SYGVKD. This CDR3 is 14 amino acids long. CDR3 residues: CATGARESTDTQYF. The CDR3, as DNA: TGTGCCACCGGGGCGCGGGAGAGCACAGATACGCAGTATTTT.

The chain uses TRBV10-3 and TRBJ2-3; perhaps TRBD1 as D (6 bases). This CDR3 is built from 15 residues. V lost 5 bases and J lost 0, with 12 bases in between. Germline assignment: CDR1 ENHRY and CDR2 SYGVKD. This CDR3 is CAISSTGKSTDTQYF. DNA of the CDR3: TGTGCCATCAGTTCAACAGGGAAAAGCACAGATACGCAGTATTTT.

This clone was seen more than once but under ten times. The chain couples TRBV11-2 to TRBJ1-1, with 10 bases aligning to TRBD1. CDR3 length: 15 residues. Germline V gives CDR1 SGHAT, CDR2 FQNNGV. Unmatched junction bases numbered 12, after V lost 7 bases and J lost 7 bases. The CDR3 region has the DNA TGTGCCAGCACGATCCGCCCGGACAGGGGGAGTGAAGCTTTCTTT. Translated: CASTIRPDRGSEAFF.

The V call is TRBV18, the J call TRBJ2-1; TRBD2 aligns across 11 bases. Germline trimming cut 3 bases from V and 6 bases from J; bases unmatched to any gene: 7. The CDR3 totals 16 residues. Germline CDR1 reads KGHSH; CDR2 reads LQKENI. This chain's CDR3 is CASSPMTSGTFNEQFF. Here the CDR3 DNA reads TGTGCCAGCTCACCTATGACTAGCGGGACTTTCAATGAGCAGTTCTTC.

This clone has more than one count but fewer than ten. The V call is TRBV2, the J call TRBJ2-5; D unresolved. V was cut by 4 bases and J by 5 bases, with 11 bases left in between. The V gene's germline CDR1 is SNHLY and CDR2 FYNNEI. The CDR3 loop spans 13 amino acids. CDR3 sequence reads: CASSVDTRETQYF. The CDR3 DNA is TGTGCCAGCAGTGTCGACACAAGGGAGACCCAGTACTTC. The full variable domain, with the rest looked up from reference TRBV2 and TRBJ2-5, is EPEVTQTPSHQVTQMGQEVILRCVPISNHLYFYWYRQILGQKVEFLVSFYNNEISEKSEIFDDQFSVERPDGSNFTLKIRSTKLEDSAMYFCASSVDTRETQYFGPGTRLLVL.

In its sample, this clone was seen a few times. The J gene is TRBJ2-7, the V gene TRBV25-1; 7 nucleotides agree with TRBD2. CDR1 and CDR2 from the germline V gene are MGHDK and SYGVNS. The trim removed 4 bases at V and 4 bases at J, leaving 4 bases unmatched. The length of the CDR3 is 13 residues. Written as DNA, the CDR3 is TGTGCCAGCAGTGCTTACGGGGGGTACGAGCAGTACTTC. It specifies CASSAYGGYEQYF.

This clone turned up a few times. The J gene is TRBJ2-2, the V gene TRBV18; D is ambiguous. The length of the CDR3 is 13 residues. The germline CDR1 and CDR2 sequences are KGHSH and LQKENI. V was cut by 3 bases and J by 4 bases, with 6 bases left in between. The CDR3 sequence: CASSPRGTGELFF. As DNA, the CDR3 is TGTGCCAGCTCACCGCGAGGCACCGGGGAGCTGTTTTTT.

The rearrangement uses TRBV9 and TRBJ2-7; 8 positions match TRBD1. The trim removed 2 bases at V and 1 base at J, leaving 5 bases unmatched. This CDR3 has 15 amino acids. Germline loops: CDR1 SGDLS, CDR2 YYNGEE. The CDR3 here is CASSVTGGESYEQYF. DNA for the CDR3: TGTGCCAGCAGCGTTACAGGGGGAGAGTCCTACGAGCAGTACTTC.

Only a few counts were recorded for this clone. The chain uses TRBV14 and TRBJ2-5; D is unclear. CDR1 SGHDN and CDR2 FVKESK come from the germline V gene. This CDR3 has 15 amino acids. V lost 5 bases and J 0 bases, leaving 13 bases between the germline ends. The CDR3 loop reads CASSSKARDQETQYF. The CDR3 DNA reads as TGTGCCAGCAGCTCGAAAGCAAGGGACCAAGAGACCCAGTACTTC.

J is TRBJ2-6 and V is TRBV29-1; no clear D. Germline V gives CDR1 SQVTM, CDR2 ANQGSEA. V lost 3 bases and J lost 0, with 6 bases in between. The CDR3 loop spans 14 amino acids. Written as DNA, the CDR3 is TGCAGCGTTGAGAGCAACTCTGGGGCCAACGTCCTGACTTTC. Translated: CSVESNSGANVLTF.

This clone was observed a few times. This chain joins TRBV6-4 and TRBJ2-3; TRBD1 matches at 9 bases. The CDR3 sequence is 14 residues long. J lost 4 bases, V lost 6 bases, and 5 bases had no gene match. The germline V gene encodes CDR1 MRHNA and CDR2 SNTAGT. The CDR3, as DNA: TGTGCCAGCAGGGCCGGGACAGGGCCAGATACGCAGTATTTT. Translation gives CASRAGTGPDTQYF.

This chain links TRBV7-6 with TRBJ2-3; D is perhaps TRBD2 (5 bases). V lost 2 bases and J lost 2, with 8 bases in between. The V gene's germline CDR1 is SGHVS and CDR2 FNYEAQ. CDR3 length: 14 amino acids. CDR3 sequence (DNA): TGTGCCAGCAGCTTATCGGACTTCACAGATACGCAGTATTTT. As protein: CASSLSDFTDTQYF.

The CDR3 region is CASSQDRSRGLTQYF. The CDR3 nucleotides are TGCGCCAGCAGCCAAGATAGATCCAGGGGGCTGACCCAGTACTTC. The V and J genes are TRBV4-1 and TRBJ2-5, with TRBD1 matching over 8 bases. Germline CDR1 reads MGHRA; CDR2 reads YSYEKL. This CDR3 contains 15 residues. J was trimmed by 7 bases and V by 0 bases; bases with no gene match: 7.

J is TRBJ2-5 and V is TRBV2, with unresolved D. The CDR3 covers 11 residues. The V and J ends lost 7 bases and 5 bases respectively, with 8 bases between them. In germline, CDR1 is SNHLY, CDR2 FYNNEI. CDR3 protein: CASTVWETQYF. The CDR3 DNA sequence: TGTGCCAGCACTGTCTGGGAGACCCAGTACTTC.

The chain uses TRBV12-5 and TRBJ1-2; no definite D call. In germline, CDR1 is LGHNT, CDR2 FRNRAP. The CDR3 spans 11 residues. The ends were cut back, 6 bases at V and 2 bases at J, with 4 bases in the middle. CDR3 amino acids: CASGLNYGYTF. CDR3 coding DNA: TGTGCTAGTGGCCTCAACTATGGCTACACCTTC. The complete variable domain, with remaining parts taken from reference TRBV12-5 and TRBJ1-2, reads DARVTQTPRHKVTEMGQEVTMRCQPILGHNTVFWYRQTMMQGLELLAYFRNRAPLDDSGMPKDRFSAEMPDATLATLKIQPSEPRDSAVYFCASGLNYGYTFGSGTRLTVV.

The J gene is TRBJ2-1, the V gene TRBV19, with D possibly being TRBD1 (5 bases). This CDR3 is built from 15 residues. The V gene lost 7 bases and the J gene lost 0 bases, with 13 bases spanning the gap. Germline V gene data show CDR1 as LNHDA and CDR2 as SQIVND (reference sequence). The CDR3 reads CASTSSGPSYNEQFF. CDR3 coding DNA: TGTGCCAGTACGTCATCAGGGCCCTCCTACAATGAGCAGTTCTTC. The whole variable domain, filled in from reference TRBV19 and TRBJ2-1, reads DGGITQSPKYLFRKEGQNVTLSCEQNLNHDAMYWYRQDPGQGLRLIYYSQIVNDFQKGDIAEGYSVSREKKESFPLTVTSAQKNPTAFYLCASTSSGPSYNEQFFGPGTRLTVL.

This clone has only a few counts. The chain carries TRBV7-2 and TRBJ2-3, with D possibly matching TRBD2 (5 bases). V lost 1 base and J 5 bases, leaving 7 bases between the germline ends. This CDR3 is built from 13 residues. Per the germline V gene, CDR1 is SGHTA and CDR2 is FQGNSA. The CDR3 spells CASSLGSGDTQYF. The DNA for the CDR3 is TGTGCCAGCAGCTTAGGGAGCGGAGATACGCAGTATTTT.

This clone was counted a few times. V and J are TRBV2 and TRBJ2-1; 10 bases map to TRBD2. Trimming took 10 bases from V and 8 from J; bases not matched to a gene: 11. Germline V CDR1 and CDR2: SNHLY, FYNNEI. This CDR3 has 14 amino acids. The CDR3 DNA reads TGTGCCACCACTAGCGGGAAACTGCTGGATGAGCAGTTCTTC. It is translated as CATTSGKLLDEQFF.

The CDR3 sequence: CAWSDGAGQPQHF. Here the CDR3 DNA reads TGTGCCTGGAGTGACGGTGCAGGTCAGCCCCAGCATTTT. The V call is TRBV30, the J call TRBJ1-5, with D hard to call. The germline CDR1 and CDR2 sequences are GTSNPN and SVGIG (reference sequence). The CDR3 is 13 amino acids. Trimming took 1 base from V and 6 from J, leaving 10 bases between them.

This clone has a handful of counts. This chain uses TRBV7-2 with TRBJ2-1, with 11 bases identical to TRBD1. CDR1 is SGHTA and CDR2 is FQGNSA in the germline V gene. The trim removed 3 bases at V and 15 bases at J, leaving 7 bases unmatched. CDR3 length equals 13 residues. The CDR3 coding sequence is TGTGCCAGCAGCTTGGCCGGGACAGGGGGTCGGTTCTTC. Its translation is CASSLAGTGGRFF.

This clone was counted only a few times. The V call is TRBV7-9, the J call TRBJ1-5; D remains ambiguous. CDR3 length: 13 amino acids. Germline assignment: CDR1 SEHNR and CDR2 FQNEAQ (reference sequence). V was clipped by 1 base and J by 5 bases, with 6 bases between them. Here the CDR3 reads CASSLDSYQPQHF. CDR3 nucleotides: TGTGCCAGCAGCTTAGACAGCTATCAGCCCCAGCATTTT.

This clone was seen a handful of times. This chain links TRBV29-1 with TRBJ2-3; TRBD2 aligns across 7 bases. Germline V gene lookup returns CDR1 SQVTM and CDR2 ANQGSEA. This CDR3 region has 13 residues. J gave up 3 bases and V 4 bases, and 4 bases lay outside the gene matches. CDR3 coding DNA: TGCAGCGTTGTCGGGAGGTGGACAGATACGCAGTATTTT. This sequence encodes CSVVGRWTDTQYF.

The chain employs TRBV30 and TRBJ1-1, with D maybe TRBD1 (6 bases). Germline CDR1 and CDR2: GTSNPN and SVGIG (reference sequence). The CDR3 is 15 amino acids. V shed 2 bases and J shed 6 bases, with 19 bases lying between them. CDR3 in amino acids: CAWSPHRGGLAEAFF. For the CDR3, the DNA is TGTGCCTGGAGTCCCCACCGAGGGGGGTTGGCTGAAGCTTTCTTT. Together with reference TRBV30 and TRBJ1-1, the CDR3 gives the full variable domain: SQTIHQWPATLVQPVGSPLSLECTVEGTSNPNLYWYRQAAGRGLQLLFYSVGIGQISSEVPQNLSASRPQDRQFILSSKKLLLSDSGFYLCAWSPHRGGLAEAFFGQGTRLTVV.

The J gene is TRBJ2-6, the V gene TRBV2, with no clear D. The CDR3 sequence is 13 residues long. Germline V gene lookup returns CDR1 SNHLY and CDR2 FYNNEI. Trimming cost V 7 bases and J 3 bases, with 7 bases left between them. CDR3 DNA sequence: TGTGCCAGCATTGCAAATGGGGCCAACGTCCTGACTTTC. Its translation: CASIANGANVLTF.

The sample holds a few counts of this clone. The chain employs TRBV11-1 and TRBJ2-7, with TRBD2 matching 10 bases. The J segment lost 2 bases and the V segment lost 4 bases, leaving 17 bases of the junction unmatched. Germline CDR1 and CDR2: SGHAT and FQDESV (reference sequence). The CDR3 is 19 amino acids. The CDR3 loop reads CASSSHVVAGGGVAYEQYF. In DNA, the CDR3 is TGTGCCAGCAGCTCCCACGTGGTAGCGGGAGGAGGGGTTGCCTACGAGCAGTACTTC.